The 19 T cell receptor beta chains in this list originate from one sample, sequenced in a study of cytomegalovirus exposure and HLA in healthy donors. This PCR relied on a set of 60 Vbeta primers and 13 Jbeta primers. Data came from immunoSEQ multiplex PCR; TCRdb stores just in-frame clones and leaves some out. The sample holds 180,000 or so clones, almost 80% seen once. The sequencing input was PBMCs. The receptors were gathered from a man between 45 and 60 years old in good health and CMV-seropositive.

The table lists this clone with a few counts. This chain joins TRBV6-1 and TRBJ1-5, with TRBD1 matching 9 bases. V gave up 5 bases and J gave up 6 bases; unmatched junction bases: 8. Germline lookup yields CDR1 MNHNS and CDR2 SASEGT. CDR3 length: 15 amino acids. The CDR3 DNA follows: TGTGCCAGCAGTAGGGGACAGGGCCCGGGTCAGCCCCAGCATTTT. The encoded protein is CASSRGQGPGQPQHF.

This clone was recorded only once. J is TRBJ1-2 and V is TRBV7-9; a weak D match, TRBD1 (5 bases). Germline V gene lookup returns CDR1 SEHNR and CDR2 FQNEAQ (reference sequence). Deletions cut 0 bases from V and 0 bases from J, with 5 bases between. The CDR3 sequence is 14 residues long. CDR3 DNA sequence: TGTGCCAGCAGCTTAGCGACAGCTAACTATGGCTACACCTTC. Its protein is CASSLATANYGYTF.

The rearrangement links TRBV18 to TRBJ1-1, with TRBD1 matching over 7 bases. This CDR3 has 15 amino acids. V was pared by 2 bases and J by 7 bases, with 10 bases of the junction left unmatched. The germline gives CDR1 KGHSH, CDR2 LQKENI. CDR3 protein: CASSPSETGLSEAFF. The DNA for the CDR3 is TGTGCCAGCTCACCATCCGAGACAGGGTTAAGTGAAGCTTTCTTT.

The rearrangement joins TRBV9 to TRBJ1-1; the D is unclear. CDR1 and CDR2 from the germline V gene are SGDLS and YYNGEE. The CDR3 loop spans 14 amino acids. V was trimmed by 3 bases and J by 1 base, leaving 10 bases between them. The CDR3 spells CASSADYQNTEAFF. CDR3 DNA sequence: TGTGCCAGCAGCGCGGACTACCAGAACACTGAAGCTTTCTTT.

This clone was seen once. The chain carries TRBV13 and TRBJ2-5, with 10 bases identical to TRBD2. The CDR3 is 17 amino acids. Germline V gives CDR1 PRHDT, CDR2 FYEKMQ (reference sequence). V shed 3 bases and J 4 bases; nucleotides not matched to a gene: 11. The CDR3 DNA reads as TGTGCCAGCAGCTTGGGTAGCGGGGGGCCGTTGGGAGAGACCCAGTACTTC. It specifies CASSLGSGGPLGETQYF.

This chain links TRBV5-6 with TRBJ2-1; D might be TRBD1 (6 bases). The CDR3 is 14 residues long. CDR1 SGHDT and CDR2 YYEEEE come from the germline V gene. The V end lost 2 bases, the J end lost 3 bases, and 9 bases lay between the germline ends. The CDR3 spells CASSFNRDYNEQFF. The DNA for the CDR3 is TGTGCCAGCAGCTTTAACAGGGACTACAATGAGCAGTTCTTC.

The rearrangement links TRBV6-1 to TRBJ2-7; TRBD1 agrees at 11 bases. There are 14 residues in the CDR3. Per germline, CDR1 MNHNS and CDR2 SASEGT. V shed 6 bases, J shed 2 bases, and the junction held 3 bases outside the gene matches. CDR3 nucleotides: TGTGCCAGCAGGGTGGGACAGGGGGCCTACGAGCAGTACGTC. It translates to CASRVGQGAYEQYV.

This chain joins TRBV14 and TRBJ1-2; 7 bases line up with TRBD1. Germline loops: CDR1 SGHDN, CDR2 FVKESK. With V trimmed by 4 bases and J by 4 bases, 3 bases remained unmatched. The CDR3 runs to 13 residues. The CDR3 bases are TGTGCCAGCAGCCTGGGACAGACCTATGGCTACACCTTC. Its protein product is CASSLGQTYGYTF.

The sample holds one count of this clone. The V call is TRBV10-1, the J call TRBJ2-2; TRBD1 might be the D (6 bases). Germline V gene lookup returns CDR1 WNHNN and CDR2 SYGVQD (reference sequence). V was pared by 4 bases and J by 4 bases, with 13 bases between. The CDR3 contains 15 residues. The CDR3 nucleotides are TGCGCCAGCAGTGGTCAGGGGATAGCCACCGGGGAGCTGTTTTTT. This encodes CASSGQGIATGELFF.

The chain couples TRBV11-2 to TRBJ1-3, with D tentatively TRBD1 (5 bases). The CDR3 has 15 residues. V was trimmed by 0 bases and J by 7 bases, leaving 13 bases between them. Germline-derived CDR1 and CDR2 are SGHAT and FQNNGV. The CDR3 spells CASSLDWRGSNTIYF. The DNA for the CDR3 is TGTGCCAGCAGCTTAGATTGGCGGGGCAGTAACACCATATATTTT. The variable domain in full, with the rest retrieved from reference TRBV11-2 and TRBJ1-3, is EAGVAQSPRYKIIEKRQSVAFWCNPISGHATLYWYQQILGQGPKLLIQFQNNGVVDDSQLPKDRFSAERLKGVDSTLKIQPAKLEDSAVYLCASSLDWRGSNTIYFGEGSWLTVV.

This clone was detected only once. Written as DNA, the CDR3 is TGTGCCAGCAGCTTATCCGTTCAAGAGACCCAGTACTTC. Amino acid sequence: CASSLSVQETQYF. The rearrangement joins TRBV11-2 to TRBJ2-5; D remains unclear. The CDR3 has 13 amino acids. Germline values: CDR1 SGHAT, CDR2 FQNNGV. Trimming took 2 bases from V and 2 from J, leaving 6 bases between them.

The chain has TRBV4-1 and TRBJ2-1; 12 bases match TRBD2. Unmatched junction bases numbered 8, after V lost 5 bases and J lost 3 bases. CDR1 is MGHRA, CDR2 YSYEKL, per germline. The CDR3 sequence is 17 residues long. The CDR3 here is CASSSRTSGVLYNEQFF. In DNA, the CDR3 is TGCGCCAGCAGCTCAAGGACTAGCGGGGTTCTCTACAATGAGCAGTTCTTC.

This chain uses TRBV9 with TRBJ2-3; 9 bases are a match to TRBD2. The CDR3 is 16 amino acids. Losses at the gene ends were 4 bases for V and 4 bases for J; bases not matched to a gene: 10. The germline CDR1 and CDR2 sequences are SGDLS and YYNGEE. The CDR3 DNA follows: TGTGCCAGCAGCCCCCGAACTAGCGGGCTCTCAGATACGCAGTATTTT. Translated: CASSPRTSGLSDTQYF.

V and J are TRBV19 and TRBJ2-1; no firm D call. Germline values: CDR1 LNHDA, CDR2 SQIVND (reference sequence). V shed 5 bases and J shed 6 bases, with 11 bases lying between them. The CDR3 contains 13 residues. The CDR3 protein is CASSPTPTNEQFF. In DNA form, the CDR3 reads TGTGCCAGTAGTCCGACACCTACCAATGAGCAGTTCTTC.

The chain recombines TRBV19 with TRBJ1-3; D not certain. The V end was cut by 5 bases, the J end by 4 bases, with 9 bases between. The CDR3 is made up of 13 amino acids. The V gene's germline CDR1 is LNHDA and CDR2 SQIVND (reference sequence). The CDR3 DNA is TGTGCCAGTAGTTCGGCAGGCGGAAACACCATATATTTT. Translated: CASSSAGGNTIYF.

The genes are TRBV5-4 and TRBJ1-4; TRBD1 agrees at 8 bases. The CDR3 has 15 residues. J was trimmed by 7 bases and V by 4 bases; bases with no gene match: 9. Per the germline V gene, CDR1 is SGHNT and CDR2 is YYREEE (reference sequence). For the CDR3, the DNA is TGTGCCAGCAGCACCGGACAGGGTGGTCTTGAAAAACTGTTTTTT. This encodes CASSTGQGGLEKLFF.

V is TRBV25-1 and J is TRBJ1-1; 8 nucleotides align to TRBD1. The V segment lost 5 bases and the J segment 1 base; nucleotides outside the gene matches: 9. From germline, CDR1 is MGHDK and CDR2 SYGVNS. The CDR3 spans 16 residues. In DNA form, the CDR3 reads TGTGCCAGCAGTAGAGGGTGGACAGGGTCGAACACTGAAGCTTTCTTT. Its translation is CASSRGWTGSNTEAFF. Variable domain in full (rest from reference TRBV25-1 and TRBJ1-1): EADIYQTPRYLVIGTGKKITLECSQTMGHDKMYWYQQDPGMELHLIHYSYGVNSTEKGDLSSESTVSRIRTEHFPLTLESARPSHTSQYLCASSRGWTGSNTEAFFGQGTRLTVV.

The genes are TRBV6-5 and TRBJ2-5, with D unclear. V was clipped by 0 bases and J by 2 bases, with 4 bases between them. The V gene's germline CDR1 is MNHEY and CDR2 SVGAGI. The CDR3 length is 13 residues. The CDR3 region is CASSYSTQETQYF. CDR3 nucleotide sequence: TGTGCCAGCAGTTACTCGACTCAAGAGACCCAGTACTTC.

The V call is TRBV2, the J call TRBJ1-2, with 9 bases that match TRBD1. Looked up from germline, CDR1 is SNHLY and CDR2 is FYNNEI. The V and J ends lost 3 bases and 3 bases, in that order; junction bases with no gene match: 5. The CDR3 loop spans 15 amino acids. Here the CDR3 reads CASSDTGGADYGYTF. As DNA, the CDR3 is TGTGCCAGCAGTGACACAGGGGGCGCGGACTATGGCTACACCTTC.